The source of this T cell receptor beta chain is a study of long-term antiretroviral therapy in people with HIV (dated by TCRdb to the early 2020s). Regarding the complete study: The earliest samples were collected roughly a decade before the 2015 WHO recommendation for immediate ART, at a time when ART was usually postponed until CD4 counts fell. Of the approximately 30 participants with HIV, approximately ten were female. No cross-contamination during QIAcube processing was shown when test extractions of a monoclonal T-cell line were performed alongside 33 polyclonal samples. A retrospective serial study tested whether changes in peripheral blood TRB repertoire composition and diversity were associated with ART initiation and durable HIV suppression. A total of roughly 200 cryopreserved PBMC samples came from 25 to 30 adults with confirmed HIV infection and were collected serially over a mean of roughly six years (range 1-12).

To be included, a participant needed at least one PBMC sample from before ART initiation plus at least two post-ART samples. All participants with HIV were treated in the United States of America. Before DNA extraction, cryopreserved samples of roughly 1-10 million PBMC were thawed and washed. At the time of the earliest PBMC sample, participants with HIV were aged between about 20 and 54 years. PBMC samples from each participant spanned 1-4 timepoints before ART initiation and 2-8 timepoints after ART initiation, with a median of 7 samples. Serial HIV viral load, CD4+ T-cell count, ART history and demographic data were obtained for every participant. Genomic DNA was extracted from unsorted PBMC with a Qiagen kit on a QIAcube, processed in batches of 12 samples. General study outcomes and caveats: Starting ART was linked to a significant rise in TRB diversity, yet even with long-term ART the diversity remained significantly lower than in transplant donor controls. Expanded TRB clones identified before ART initiation dominated the repertoire at all time points, although this dominance fluctuated and declined in many PLHIV after ART. Inferences about post-ART repertoire changes were limited because no data were available on ART adherence, viral resistance or therapy changes. Limited PBMC availability meant only the TCR beta chain was sequenced, without alpha chain pairing. Because pre-ART samples had limited cell numbers, profiling was done on unsorted PBMC rather than on sorted CD4+ and CD8+ T cells. The samples span the years 2004 to 2017, and the ART regimens used at that time may not be as effective as current regimens. Narrower CDR3 length ranges were observed in HIV repertoires than in controls, and an antigen-experienced repertoire with only a slight naive shift after ART was suggested by the network structure.

The CDR3, from cysteine to phenylalanine, totals 14 residues. The only DNA kept is the CDR3, 42 bases in frame from the first base. CDR1 LGHNT and CDR2 FRNRAP were looked up in the germline V gene. V trim: 3 bases; J trim: 4 bases; unmatched bases: 2. The immunoSEQ hsTCRB v3.0 assay was used at survey level resolution for TRB variable region sequencing. TRB sequencing targeted a depth of 40,000-50,000 T-cell genomes per sample. An Illumina MiSeq with a v3 150-cycle kit was used to sequence the pooled TRB libraries. The original methods were these. Repertoire analysis ran in R within a reproducible Nextflow workflow covering QC, data transformation and analysis. LymphoSeq2, an R package for exploring AIRR-Seq data, was used to implement custom analyses. A handful of samples that produced fewer than 5000 total TRB sequences were removed, so 200 or so HIV repertoires were analyzed. Of the 188 retained HIV repertoires, 55 to 60 were collected before and about 130 after ART initiation. Repertoires were downsampled to 5000 TRB nucleotide sequences, and summary statistics were averaged over 100 downsampling iterations. Only TRB sequences with CDR3 regions of at least seven amino acids were retained for analysis. Diversity was measured with a Shannon entropy-derived clonality score and the Gini coefficient. In the repertoire networks, any two of the top 5000 CDR3 amino acid sequences were linked whenever the two sequences differed by an edit distance of one. Antigen specificity groups and MHC restriction were predicted for TRB CDR3 amino acid sequences with GLIPH2. Known CMV, EBV, HIV or tissue antigen associations were flagged by matching CDR3 amino acid sequences against VDJdb and McPAS-TCR. Pre-ART, post-ART and control groups were compared with Wilcoxon signed-rank tests and Holm-Bonferroni correction. TCRdb took this table from immuneACCESS and kept in-frame rearrangements with V and J called. Such tables lack part of the clones; where checked against another copy, unresolved V genes explain under half of the gap, and the rest is unexplained. V and J calls and clone size come straight from that table; D and trimming were deduced from the DNA. For this sample the table gives tens of thousands of clones, of which under 80% were detected only once. Approximately 10% of the sample lies in the top ten.

With respect to this clone: The antigen this receptor binds is unknown. No base quality values were provided; no much bigger clone lies one nucleotide off.

The chain links TRBV12-5 with TRBJ1-3, and TRBD1 aligns with 8 junction nucleotides. This TCR derives from a middle-aged woman with HIV. The specimen comprised unsorted PBMCs, sampled 1.1 years before starting antiretroviral therapy. This receptor carries the CDR3 CASGFGQGGNTIYF. The DNA sequence is as follows: TGTGCTAGTGGTTTCGGACAGGGCGGAAACACCATATATTTT.